The sequence of this T cell receptor beta chain was determined in a study of T cell repertoires in cytomegalovirus infection. Study in general: Evidence of both CMV infection and a matching HLA type came from public TCR beta signatures. General study points: Across the ex vivo response, the dominant clonotypes were HLA-C-restricted CMV-specific TCR beta clonotypes.

On this clonotype itself: Its specificity is not known.

TCRdb redid the calling of the reads with MiXCR, one entry per CDR3 protein. The table includes around 430,000 distinct CDR3 sequences, approximately 40% detected once. V was shortened by 5 bases and J by 2 bases, with 10 bases between the two germline ends. CDR3 length: 12 residues. CDR1 is DFQATT, CDR2 SNEGSKA, per germline (reference sequence). The receptor was isolated from a human donor in good health (CMV status not recorded). Some clones in this sample may be carry-over from other donors' samples. The sample in question was cultured PBMCs, obtained from culture after CMV antigen stimulation. The rearrangement links TRBV20-1 to TRBJ2-7; no clear D. This chain's CDR3 is CSAGRRAYEQYF. In DNA form, the CDR3 reads TGCAGTGCTGGTCGACGGGCCTACGAGCAGTACTTC.